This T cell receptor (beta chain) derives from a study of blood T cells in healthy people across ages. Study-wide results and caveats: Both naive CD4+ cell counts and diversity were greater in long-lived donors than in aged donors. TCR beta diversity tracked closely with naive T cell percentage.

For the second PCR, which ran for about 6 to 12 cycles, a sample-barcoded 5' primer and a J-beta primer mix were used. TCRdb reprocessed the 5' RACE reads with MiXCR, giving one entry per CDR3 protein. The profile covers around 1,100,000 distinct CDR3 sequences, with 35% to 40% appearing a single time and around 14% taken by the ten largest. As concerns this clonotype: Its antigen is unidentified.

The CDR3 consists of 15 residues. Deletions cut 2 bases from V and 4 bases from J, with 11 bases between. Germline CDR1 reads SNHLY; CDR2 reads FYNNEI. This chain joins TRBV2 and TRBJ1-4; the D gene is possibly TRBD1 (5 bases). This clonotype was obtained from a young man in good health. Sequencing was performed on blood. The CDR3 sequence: CASSEPGLSNEKLFF. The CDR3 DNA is TGTGCCAGCAGTGAACCAGGGCTCAGTAATGAAAAACTGTTTTTT.